The rows below give T cell receptor beta chains drawn from one sample of a study of T cell repertoires in ileal Crohn's disease. Data came from immunoSEQ multiplex PCR; TCRdb stores just in-frame clones and leaves some out. The sample holds thousands of clones, approximately 80% seen once. The sequenced sample was ileal tissue. The source is an adult with Crohn's disease. The CDR3 runs from the conserved cysteine through the conserved F or W. Fields, in order: CDR3 DNA, CDR3 protein, clone size, D gene, J gene, V gene. The D gene is left open where the match is weak. Size values are once, few and many counts, or a class for expanded clones, and some rows have none.

TGTGCCAGTAGTATAGGGCGGGGGGGTCTGGATACGCAGTATTTT,CASSIGRGGLDTQYF,-,TRBD2,TRBJ2-3,TRBV19
TGTGCCGGGGGGTTCGAAGGTACGCAGTATTTT,CAGGFEGTQYF,-,-,TRBJ2-3,TRBV2
TGTGCCAGCACCTCTATGGGAAACACTGAAGCTTTCTTT,CASTSMGNTEAFF,-,-,TRBJ1-1,TRBV6-5
TGCGCCAGCAGCCAAGGTTTGTTGCCCCCCGCAGATACGCAGTATTTT,CASSQGLLPPADTQYF,-,-,TRBJ2-3,TRBV4-3
TGTGCCAGCAGCGCCTTGGAGGGGGGGCTCAACTACGAGCAGTACTTC,CASSALEGGLNYEQYF,-,-,TRBJ2-7,TRBV13
TGTGCCAGCAGCTTGACGGCCAATGAAAAACTGTTTTTT,CASSLTANEKLFF,few,-,TRBJ1-4,TRBV5-6
TGTGCCAGCAGCGTAGTGGGTAGCGGGGGTCCAGAGACCCAGTACTTC,CASSVVGSGGPETQYF,-,TRBD2,TRBJ2-5,TRBV9
TGTGCCAGTACCGGCGGCTACTATTCCAATGAGCAGTTCTTC,CASTGGYYSNEQFF,-,-,TRBJ2-1,TRBV19
TGCGCCAGCAGCACCCTCCCGGGACAGGGGACCTACGAGCAGTACTTC,CASSTLPGQGTYEQYF,-,TRBD1,TRBJ2-7,TRBV5-1
TGTGCCACCAACAGTGTTGTCGGGGGAGGGTCCTACGAGCAGTACTTC,CATNSVVGGGSYEQYF,-,TRBD2,TRBJ2-7,TRBV7-9
TGTGCCAGCAGTTCGACAGGGCGAGGAAACACCATATATTTT,CASSSTGRGNTIYF,once,TRBD1,TRBJ1-3,TRBV6-6
TGTGCCAGCAGCTTAGAGACCGGGGAGCTGTTTTTT,CASSLETGELFF,-,-,TRBJ2-2,TRBV7-3
TGTGCCAGCAGTGAAGGGGTGGCCGAGGGCAATCAGCCCCAGCATTTT,CASSEGVAEGNQPQHF,-,-,TRBJ1-5,TRBV6-1
TGTGCCAGCAGGAAGGGACAGGGGTATCAGCCCCAGCATTTT,CASRKGQGYQPQHF,-,TRBD1,TRBJ1-5,TRBV6-5
TGTGCCAGCAGTTCAGGAGGAGAGCAGTACTTC,CASSSGGEQYF,-,-,TRBJ2-7,TRBV6-5
TGTGCCAGTAGGCCCCGAGGACAGCCCTACAATGAGCAGTTCTTC,CASRPRGQPYNEQFF,-,-,TRBJ2-1,TRBV19
TGTGCCAGCAGCCCAAGGACAGGGTCTAAGGATGAGCAGTTCTTC,CASSPRTGSKDEQFF,-,TRBD1,TRBJ2-1,TRBV7-3
TGTGCCAGCAATCAGGGGGGCTTAGATACGCAGTATTTT,CASNQGGLDTQYF,-,-,TRBJ2-3,TRBV28
TGCAGCGTTGCCAAAGACTTAACTTCGGGAGGCTACACCTTC,CSVAKDLTSGGYTF,once,-,TRBJ1-2,TRBV29-1
TGTGCCAGCAGGTCTGTCGAGGGGCCCCAGCATTTT,CASRSVEGPQHF,-,-,TRBJ1-5,TRBV7-6
TGTGCCAGCGGCGACAGGGTGGGAGCTAATGAAAAACTGTTTTTT,CASGDRVGANEKLFF,-,TRBD1,TRBJ1-4,TRBV28
TGTGCCAGCAGTTTCGGACTAGCGGGGGGGCGTGAGCAGTACTTC,CASSFGLAGGREQYF,-,TRBD2,TRBJ2-7,TRBV28
TGTGCCAGCTCACCAGTGGGTGGTACTGAAGCTTTCTTT,CASSPVGGTEAFF,-,-,TRBJ1-1,TRBV18
TGTGCCAGCAGTTTAGGACTAGCGGGGGTAGAGACCCAGTACTTC,CASSLGLAGVETQYF,-,TRBD2,TRBJ2-5,TRBV28
TGTGCCAGCAGTTGGTTTGGCAGTCGGGAAGAGACCCAGTACTTC,CASSWFGSREETQYF,-,-,TRBJ2-5,TRBV6-6
TGCGCCAGCAGCCAAGACCACGGGAATAGGTCACCCCTCCACTTT,CASSQDHGNRSPLHF,-,-,TRBJ1-6,TRBV4-1
TGTGCCAGCAGCCCGGACGGAGTTAATGAAAAACTGTTTTTT,CASSPDGVNEKLFF,few,-,TRBJ1-4,TRBV5-6
TGTGCCAGCAGTTCCTCGACTAGCGGTAGCTCCTACAATGAGCAGTTCTTC,CASSSSTSGSSYNEQFF,-,TRBD2,TRBJ2-1,TRBV28
TGTGCCAGCAGTTTGAGGACTAGCGGTTTCACCGGGGAGCTGTTTTTT,CASSLRTSGFTGELFF,-,TRBD2,TRBJ2-2,TRBV27
TGCGCCAGCAGCGGCGGGACACCCACCTCTGGAAACACCATATATTTT,CASSGGTPTSGNTIYF,-,-,TRBJ1-3,TRBV5-1
TGTGCCAGCAGCGCCGAAGGGACAGGGGGTAACACTGAAGCTTTCTTT,CASSAEGTGGNTEAFF,-,TRBD1,TRBJ1-1,TRBV9
TGTGCCAGCAGCTTGGTGCAGGGTGACGTGTTAAGGGCCAAAAACATTCAGTACTTC,CASSLVQGDVLRAKNIQYF,-,-,TRBJ2-4,TRBV5-5
TGTGCCAGCAGCTTGTCCGGGACTCGGGGGCAAGAGACCCAGTACTTC,CASSLSGTRGQETQYF,-,-,TRBJ2-5,TRBV5-4
TGTGCCAGCAGCTTAAGCGGGGTATCTGGCTACACCTTC,CASSLSGVSGYTF,-,-,TRBJ1-2,TRBV7-2
TGTGCCAGCTTCGAGATCACGGAATCACCCCTCCACTTT,CASFEITESPLHF,-,-,TRBJ1-6,TRBV2
TGTGCCAGCAGCGGACGGGACAGCTCTGGAAACACCATATATTTT,CASSGRDSSGNTIYF,few,TRBD1,TRBJ1-3,TRBV7-2
TGTGCCAGCAGCTGGGGGGCAGGTGAAGCTTTCTTT,CASSWGAGEAFF,-,-,TRBJ1-1,TRBV5-6
TGTGCCAGCAGCTTAGGTCAGGGAAAGACCCAGTACTTC,CASSLGQGKTQYF,few,-,TRBJ2-5,TRBV7-9
TGTGCCAGCTCACCAGAACGGCCAGGGTACAATCAGCCCCAGCATTTT,CASSPERPGYNQPQHF,-,-,TRBJ1-5,TRBV18
TGTGCCAGTAGTATCTGGGTAACTAACTATGGCTACACCTTC,CASSIWVTNYGYTF,-,-,TRBJ1-2,TRBV19
TGTGCCAGCAGTTTATCGGCGGCAGGGGGCTTAGGCGAGCAGTACTTC,CASSLSAAGGLGEQYF,once,TRBD1,TRBJ2-7,TRBV27
TGTGCCAGCAGTTCAGGGTTCGACGAGCAGTACTTC,CASSSGFDEQYF,-,-,TRBJ2-7,TRBV2
TGCGCCAGCAGCTTGCGGCCCCGGGTTCCGGGGGATTACAATGAGCAGTTCTTC,CASSLRPRVPGDYNEQFF,once,-,TRBJ2-1,TRBV5-1
TGTGCCAGCAGCCCGGGACGTCCGGACTATGGCTACACCTTC,CASSPGRPDYGYTF,-,-,TRBJ1-2,TRBV9
TGTGCCAGCAGTGAAGGAGGGAGGGCCCAGCCCCAGCATTTT,CASSEGGRAQPQHF,-,-,TRBJ1-5,TRBV6-1
TGTGCCTGGAGTCGGACTTACACAGATACGCAGTATTTT,CAWSRTYTDTQYF,-,-,TRBJ2-3,TRBV30
TGTGCCAGCAGCCCGGCGACCTTTTCCTACGAGCAGTACTTC,CASSPATFSYEQYF,once,-,TRBJ2-7,TRBV9
TGTGCCAGCAGCTTGTGGGGAGCGAACACTGAAGCTTTCTTT,CASSLWGANTEAFF,-,-,TRBJ1-1,TRBV5-6
TGTGCCAGCAGCCCCGGGAAAGATCAGCCCCAGCATTTT,CASSPGKDQPQHF,-,-,TRBJ1-5,TRBV7-2
TGTGCCAGCAGCGTGGGGGGGCGAGGGCCAGAGACCCAGTACTTC,CASSVGGRGPETQYF,-,-,TRBJ2-5,TRBV9
TGTGCCAGCAGCACCAATAGTAATCAGCCCCAGCATTTT,CASSTNSNQPQHF,-,-,TRBJ1-5,TRBV6-6
TGCGCCAGCAGCTTGAAGCTGCCGGGGACGGGGGGCTACACCTTC,CASSLKLPGTGGYTF,-,-,TRBJ1-2,TRBV5-1
TGTGCCAGCAGCTTATGGCGGGGGGGTAATGAGCAGTTCTTC,CASSLWRGGNEQFF,-,TRBD2,TRBJ2-1,TRBV7-9
TGCGCCAGCAGCCAAGTGAGGACTAGCGGGGGGGCCACAGATACGCAGTATTTT,CASSQVRTSGGATDTQYF,-,TRBD2,TRBJ2-3,TRBV4-1
TGTGCCAGCGGGCAGGAGAACTATGGCTACACCTTC,CASGQENYGYTF,once,-,TRBJ1-2,TRBV6-1